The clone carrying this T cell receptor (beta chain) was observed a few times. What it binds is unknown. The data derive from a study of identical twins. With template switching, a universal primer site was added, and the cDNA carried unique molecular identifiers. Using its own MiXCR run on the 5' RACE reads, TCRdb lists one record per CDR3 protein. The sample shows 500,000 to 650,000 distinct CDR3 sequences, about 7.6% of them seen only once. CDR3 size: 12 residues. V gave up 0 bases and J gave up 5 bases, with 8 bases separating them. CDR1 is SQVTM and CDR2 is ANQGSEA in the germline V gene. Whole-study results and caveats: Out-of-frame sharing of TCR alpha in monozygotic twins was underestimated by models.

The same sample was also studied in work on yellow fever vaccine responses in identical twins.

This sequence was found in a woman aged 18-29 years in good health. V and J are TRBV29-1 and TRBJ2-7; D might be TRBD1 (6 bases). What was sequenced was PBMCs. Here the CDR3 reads CSVEEGGDEQYF. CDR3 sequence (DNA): TGCAGCGTTGAAGAAGGGGGTGACGAGCAGTACTTC.